Described below is a single T cell receptor (beta chain) sequence and its context. Its antigen is undetermined. This specimen comes from a study of blood T cells in healthy people across ages. Sample-barcoded 5' priming and a J-beta primer mix drove a second PCR of about 6 to 12 cycles. With 12 random nucleotides, a template-switch adaptor tagged each individual cDNA molecule. TCRdb re-called the 5' RACE reads with MiXCR, one entry per CDR3 protein. The data show 780,000 or so distinct CDR3 sequences, 56% seen once. Whole-study findings and limits: Estimated diversity that came from one million T cells was considered an underestimate.

Healthy Caucasian individuals from Russia aged about 6 to 100 were enrolled as donors. Each sample had at least 6 million PBMCs isolated. V shed 5 bases and J shed 5 bases, with 18 bases lying between them. Germline CDR1 reads SGHTA; CDR2 reads FQGNSA. The CDR3 is 15 amino acids. What was sequenced was blood. The TCR originated in a man in his forties in good health. This sequence joins TRBV7-2 and TRBJ2-5, with D uncertain. CDR3 loop: CASSPTSSVGETQYF. The CDR3 DNA reads as TGTGCCAGCAGCCCGACGAGTAGTGTTGGGGAGACCCAGTACTTC.